This TCR beta chain was recorded in a study of human T cells and chemical hapten exposure. Across the whole study: In the roughly 25-week study, patients were dosed weekly with diphenylcyclopropenone on the scalp throughout. Small volume differences among pooled libraries mainly caused per-sample TCR yield variation.

This CDR3 contains 13 residues. The ends were cut back, 7 bases at V and 5 bases at J, with 14 bases in the middle. CDR1 and CDR2 from the germline V gene are SNHLY and FYNNEI. Specified time point: patch test 1, 2 weeks after DPC sensitization. Indicated treatment: therapeutic diphenylcyclopropenone sensitization with weekly scalp DPC. Findings and caveats of the study: Alopecia in all donors means immunity may differ from healthy individuals.

The library attached unique molecular identifiers to individual cDNA molecules. TCRdb reprocessed the RACE reads via MiXCR and lists one record per CDR3 protein. This sample yields about 13,000 distinct CDR3 sequences, of which about 17% are seen a single time; around 6.7% belongs to the top ten. The sample holds many counts of this clonotype. Its antigen is undetermined. The sample here was whole blood, taken in connection with sensitization to the hapten diphenylcyclopropenone (DPC). The origin of this receptor is a woman aged 30 to 39 with alopecia areata. Some clones in this sample may be carry-over from other donors' samples. The gene calls are TRBV2 and TRBJ1-2, with D possibly TRBD1 on 6 matching bases. The CDR3 DNA sequence: TGTGCCAGCACGCCCAGGGGAGTTTATGGCTACACCTTC. Translation: CASTPRGVYGYTF.